These T cell receptor beta chains were read from a single sample in a study of a mutant IDH1 vaccine in newly diagnosed glioma. Assay used: immunoSEQ multiplex PCR; TCRdb lists only in-frame clones, some missing. The sample yields 41,000 or so clones, approximately 90% seen once. For these TCRs, the target antigens are not known. Sequenced here: PBMCs, sampled from a glioma patient whose treatment included an IDH1 peptide vaccine. Every receptor here comes from a man between 35 and 55 years old with glioma. Each CDR3 is given with its conserved first and last residue. Each record gives: V gene, D gene, CDR3 length, J gene, clone size, CDR3 protein, CDR3 DNA. D genes are given only for firm matches. The size of a clone is reported for some rows only, either as once, few or many, or as a class for expanded clones.

v_call: TRBV4-3
d_call: .
cdr3_length: 16
j_call: TRBJ2-7
clone_size: .
cdr3_aa: CASSQDNIPGSYEQYF
cdr3_nt: TGCGCCAGCAGCCAAGATAATATTCCAGGCTCCTACGAGCAGTACTTC

v_call: TRBV4-1
d_call: .
cdr3_length: 15
j_call: TRBJ1-5
clone_size: .
cdr3_aa: CASSQTLTSNQPQHF
cdr3_nt: TGCGCCAGCAGCCAAACTCTGACTAGCAATCAGCCCCAGCATTTT

v_call: TRBV6-5
d_call: .
cdr3_length: 16
j_call: TRBJ2-5
clone_size: .
cdr3_aa: CASSFRGRGPQETQYF
cdr3_nt: TGTGCCAGCAGTTTCAGGGGGAGGGGCCCCCAAGAGACCCAGTACTTC

v_call: TRBV7-2
d_call: .
cdr3_length: 13
j_call: TRBJ1-1
clone_size: few
cdr3_aa: CASSLRANTEAFF
cdr3_nt: TGTGCCAGCAGCCTACGTGCTAACACTGAAGCTTTCTTT

v_call: TRBV5-1
d_call: .
cdr3_length: 15
j_call: TRBJ2-1
clone_size: .
cdr3_aa: CASTPGEGTYNEQFF
cdr3_nt: TGCGCCAGCACCCCTGGAGAGGGAACCTACAATGAGCAGTTCTTC

v_call: TRBV11-2
d_call: .
cdr3_length: 15
j_call: TRBJ2-1
clone_size: .
cdr3_aa: CASSFTTGVSNEQFF
cdr3_nt: TGTGCCAGCAGCTTCACGACAGGTGTCAGTAATGAGCAGTTCTTC

v_call: TRBV4-1
d_call: TRBD1
cdr3_length: 16
j_call: TRBJ2-3
clone_size: .
cdr3_aa: CASSQDRQGRTDTQYF
cdr3_nt: TGCGCCAGCAGCCAAGACAGACAGGGGAGGACAGATACGCAGTATTTT

v_call: TRBV6-6
d_call: .
cdr3_length: 15
j_call: TRBJ1-5
clone_size: .
cdr3_aa: CASSLYRDSNQPQHF
cdr3_nt: TGTGCCAGCAGTTTATACAGGGATAGCAATCAGCCCCAGCATTTT

v_call: TRBV5-8
d_call: .
cdr3_length: 13
j_call: TRBJ2-2
clone_size: .
cdr3_aa: CASSPSITGELFF
cdr3_nt: TGTGCCAGCAGCCCTAGTATCACCGGGGAGCTGTTTTTT

v_call: TRBV6-5
d_call: .
cdr3_length: 15
j_call: TRBJ1-5
clone_size: .
cdr3_aa: CASRPSLVRNQPQHF
cdr3_nt: TGTGCCAGCAGGCCAAGCCTGGTACGCAATCAGCCCCAGCATTTT

v_call: TRBV19
d_call: .
cdr3_length: 16
j_call: TRBJ1-2
clone_size: .
cdr3_aa: CASIARQDGRPYGYTF
cdr3_nt: TGTGCCAGTATTGCGAGGCAGGACGGGCGACCCTATGGCTACACCTTC

v_call: TRBV6-1
d_call: TRBD2
cdr3_length: 17
j_call: TRBJ2-1
clone_size: .
cdr3_aa: CASSEALHLADYNEQFF
cdr3_nt: TGTGCCAGCAGTGAAGCCCTGCACCTAGCGGACTACAATGAGCAGTTCTTC

v_call: TRBV28
d_call: TRBD2
cdr3_length: 14
j_call: TRBJ2-7
clone_size: .
cdr3_aa: CASRGTRNRYEQYF
cdr3_nt: TGTGCCAGCAGGGGGACTAGAAACCGCTACGAGCAGTACTTC

v_call: TRBV5-1
d_call: TRBD1
cdr3_length: 17
j_call: TRBJ2-3
clone_size: .
cdr3_aa: CASFLGPGQGPTDTQYF
cdr3_nt: TGCGCCAGCTTTCTCGGTCCGGGACAGGGGCCCACAGATACGCAGTATTTT

v_call: TRBV7-2
d_call: TRBD2
cdr3_length: 17
j_call: TRBJ2-3
clone_size: .
cdr3_aa: CASSPRLAGARTDTQYF
cdr3_nt: TGTGCCAGCAGCCCGCGACTAGCGGGGGCCCGCACAGATACGCAGTATTTT

v_call: TRBV6-1
d_call: .
cdr3_length: 15
j_call: TRBJ2-4
clone_size: .
cdr3_aa: CASSTSTPPGNIQYF
cdr3_nt: .

v_call: TRBV11-2
d_call: .
cdr3_length: 14
j_call: TRBJ1-2
clone_size: .
cdr3_aa: CASSSLQGNYGYTF
cdr3_nt: TGTGCCAGCAGCAGCTTACAGGGCAACTATGGCTACACCTTC

v_call: TRBV5-1
d_call: .
cdr3_length: 13
j_call: TRBJ1-3
clone_size: .
cdr3_aa: CASTDGPGNTIYF
cdr3_nt: TGCGCCAGCACAGACGGGCCCGGAAACACCATATATTTT

v_call: TRBV18
d_call: .
cdr3_length: 15
j_call: TRBJ2-5
clone_size: .
cdr3_aa: CASSPQSGQGETQYF
cdr3_nt: TGTGCCAGCTCACCACAATCGGGACAAGGCGAGACCCAGTACTTC

v_call: TRBV7-9
d_call: TRBD1
cdr3_length: 14
j_call: TRBJ2-1
clone_size: .
cdr3_aa: CASSYWTGGNEQFF
cdr3_nt: TGTGCCAGCAGCTATTGGACAGGGGGGAATGAGCAGTTCTTC

v_call: TRBV19
d_call: .
cdr3_length: 13
j_call: TRBJ2-7
clone_size: .
cdr3_aa: CASGSTGAYEQYF
cdr3_nt: TGTGCCAGTGGCTCTACGGGCGCCTACGAGCAGTACTTC

v_call: TRBV9
d_call: TRBD1
cdr3_length: 19
j_call: TRBJ2-1
clone_size: once
cdr3_aa: CASSVADGGGTDLYNEQFF
cdr3_nt: TGTGCCAGCAGCGTAGCGGATGGGGGTGGGACAGACCTCTACAATGAGCAGTTCTTC

v_call: TRBV6-5
d_call: TRBD1
cdr3_length: 15
j_call: TRBJ2-1
clone_size: .
cdr3_aa: CASSYPGQARNEQFF
cdr3_nt: TGTGCCAGCAGTTACCCGGGACAGGCTCGCAATGAGCAGTTCTTC

v_call: TRBV7-2
d_call: .
cdr3_length: 14
j_call: TRBJ2-7
clone_size: .
cdr3_aa: CASSFPGNTYEQYF
cdr3_nt: TGTGCCAGCAGCTTTCCAGGGAACACCTACGAGCAGTACTTC

v_call: TRBV11-2
d_call: TRBD2
cdr3_length: 18
j_call: TRBJ2-1
clone_size: .
cdr3_aa: CASSSGLAGGRTYNEQFF
cdr3_nt: TGTGCCAGCAGCTCGGGACTAGCGGGAGGCCGAACCTACAATGAGCAGTTCTTC